This TCR beta chain emerged from a study of post-analysis software for immune sequencing data. The wider study: Some patients lacked subtype; others had relapsing-remitting, secondary progressive or progressive-relapsing disease.

Unique molecular identifiers had been added to the TCR beta cDNA libraries. Each sample of roughly 0.9 to 11 million input T cells yielded 500,000 or so cDNA molecules, so each molecule approximated one T cell. A single record per CDR3 protein comes from TCRdb applying MiXCR to the PCR reads. Among about half a million distinct CDR3 sequences, approximately 34% were seen once, and the ten largest hold about 5.6%. Germline values: CDR1 DFQATT, CDR2 SNEGSKA (reference sequence). The CDR3 is 12 residues long. Trimming removed 6 bases from V and 1 base from J, with 8 bases in between. Findings and limits, study-wide: In patients, TRBV5-6, TRBV5-1 and TRBV20-1 belonged to about five TRBV segments found more frequently than in controls. There was significantly lower normalized Chao1 diversity in multiple sclerosis patients than in controls. By F measure, samples from a shared preparation batch strongly co-clustered.

This clonotype has a handful of counts. What it recognizes is unknown. Sequenced material: blood. The chain carries TRBV20-1 and TRBJ2-3; D possibly corresponds to TRBD1 (5 bases). The TCR originated in a girl younger than 18 with multiple sclerosis. CDR3 protein: CSAAGRTDTQYF. DNA of the CDR3: TGCAGTGCGGCAGGGCGCACAGATACGCAGTATTTT.